This T cell receptor (beta chain) was captured by sequencing in a study of T cells in Graves' hyperthyroidism and ophthalmopathy. The wider study: Pretreatment peripheral blood was obtained at initial diagnosis. Overall study findings and caveats: Ophthalmopathy was model-predicted a median 6.5 months pre-onset. Blood shared most expanded thyroid clonotypes above 0.001.

Amplified regions were TCR beta CDR3 sequences from RNA transcripts. Initially, a first-round RT-PCR of the TCR CDR3 employed the HTBI primer set. TCRdb reprocessed the multiplex PCR reads via MiXCR and lists one record per CDR3 protein. The repertoire holds around 610,000 distinct CDR3 sequences, with roughly 15% as singletons. To note about this clonotype: Its target is not known.

Sequences were obtained from blood. This receptor was identified in a woman in her 40s with Graves' ophthalmopathy.

As DNA, the CDR3 is TGTGCCACCCGCCCGGGACTAGCGGGACCCTACGAGCAGTACTTC. It encodes CATRPGLAGPYEQYF. The chain recombines TRBV10-3 with TRBJ2-7, with TRBD2 matching over 13 bases. V gave up 10 bases and J gave up 2 bases; unmatched junction bases: 8. Germline CDR1 and CDR2: ENHRY and SYGVKD. CDR3 length equals 15 residues.